Following are 4 T cell receptor beta chains from one sample sequenced in a study of CD8 T cells in ankylosing spondylitis. TCRdb analysed the 5' RACE reads with MiXCR anew, one entry per CDR3 protein. The table lists roughly 250,000 distinct CDR3 sequences, roughly 10% of them singletons. Sequencing used blood, either unsorted or a sorted T cell fraction (not recorded which). These receptors all come from a male donor with ankylosing spondylitis or in good health (not recorded which).

The gene calls are TRBV7-2 and TRBJ2-7, with D perhaps TRBD1 (5 bases). Germline V gives CDR1 SGHTA, CDR2 FQGNSA. This CDR3 is built from 14 residues. The V and J ends lost 1 base and 5 bases respectively, with 12 bases between them. The CDR3 bases are TGTGCCAGCAGCTTAGGGGTGAGACAGAACGAGCAGTACTTC. It is translated as CASSLGVRQNEQYF.

This clonotype showed up many times. This chain links TRBV20-1 with TRBJ2-1; a weak D match, TRBD1 (6 bases). Germline V gives CDR1 DFQATT, CDR2 SNEGSKA (reference sequence). This CDR3 spans 11 amino acids. Trimming removed 0 bases from V and 10 bases from J, with 7 bases in between. DNA for the CDR3: TGCAGTGCTAGAGACCAGGGGGAGCAGTTCTTC. It is translated as CSARDQGEQFF.

This clonotype has at least ten counts. This sequence joins TRBV30 and TRBJ1-2; D remains ambiguous. The V gene lost 0 bases and the J gene lost 5 bases, with 10 bases spanning the gap. The germline V gene has CDR1 GTSNPN and CDR2 SVGIG (reference sequence). The CDR3 spans 13 residues. Here the CDR3 reads CAWSVGSMYGYTF. CDR3 in DNA: TGTGCCTGGAGTGTAGGATCGATGTATGGCTACACCTTC.

This clonotype was seen many times. This chain connects TRBV12-3 or TRBV12-4 to TRBJ2-2, with 9 bases that match TRBD1. The CDR3 runs to 14 residues. V dropped 5 bases and J dropped 5; count of bases not matched to a gene: 3. The CDR3 spells CASSPGTGTGELFF. The CDR3 nucleotides read TGTGCCAGCAGTCCCGGGACAGGGACCGGGGAGCTGTTTTTT.